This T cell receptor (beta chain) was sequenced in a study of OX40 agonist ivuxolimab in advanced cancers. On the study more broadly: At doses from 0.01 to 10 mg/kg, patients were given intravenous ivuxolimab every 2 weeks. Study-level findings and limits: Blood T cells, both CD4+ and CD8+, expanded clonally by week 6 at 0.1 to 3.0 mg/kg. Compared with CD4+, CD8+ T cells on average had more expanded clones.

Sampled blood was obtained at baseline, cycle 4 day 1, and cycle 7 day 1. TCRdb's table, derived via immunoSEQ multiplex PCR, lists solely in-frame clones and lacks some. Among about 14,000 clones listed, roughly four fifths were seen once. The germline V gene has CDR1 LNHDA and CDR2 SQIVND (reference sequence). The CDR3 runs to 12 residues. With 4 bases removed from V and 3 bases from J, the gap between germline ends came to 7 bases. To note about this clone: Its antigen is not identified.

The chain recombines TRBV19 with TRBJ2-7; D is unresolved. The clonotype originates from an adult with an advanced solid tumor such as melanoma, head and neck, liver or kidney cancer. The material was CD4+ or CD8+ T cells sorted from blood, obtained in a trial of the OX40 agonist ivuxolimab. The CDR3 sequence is CASSNYYYEQYF. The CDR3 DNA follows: TGTGCCAGTAGTAACTACTACTACGAGCAGTACTTC.